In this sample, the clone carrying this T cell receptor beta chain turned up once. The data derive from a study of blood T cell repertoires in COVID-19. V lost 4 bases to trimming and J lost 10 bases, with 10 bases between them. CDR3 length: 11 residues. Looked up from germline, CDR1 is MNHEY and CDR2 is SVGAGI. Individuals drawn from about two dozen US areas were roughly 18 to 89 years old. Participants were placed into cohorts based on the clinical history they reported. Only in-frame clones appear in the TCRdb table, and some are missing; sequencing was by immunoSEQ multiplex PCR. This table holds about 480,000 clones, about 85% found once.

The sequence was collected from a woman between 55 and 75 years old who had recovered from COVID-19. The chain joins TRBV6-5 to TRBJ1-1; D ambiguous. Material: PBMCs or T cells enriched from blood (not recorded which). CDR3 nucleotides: TGTGCCAGCAGTTCACATCTAGTAGCTTTCTTT. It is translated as CASSSHLVAFF.